The T cell receptor (beta chain) under discussion was sequenced for a study of T cell changes during pregnancy in multiple sclerosis. Produced via immunoSEQ multiplex PCR; TCRdb's table is partial and in-frame only. This table has 40,000 to 55,000 clones, about 91% appearing once. CDR1 and CDR2 from the germline V gene are MDHEN and SYDVKM. The V and J ends lost 2 bases and 1 base, in that order; junction bases with no gene match: 13. This CDR3 has 18 amino acids. Sample: CD8+ T cells from peripheral blood mononuclear cells, taken after pregnancy. The J gene is TRBJ2-5, the V gene TRBV28, with 7 bases fitting TRBD1. The clonotype was recovered from a female donor with multiple sclerosis, enrolled in a pregnancy study. The CDR3 region is CASSLHRQGLTPQETQYF. The CDR3 DNA sequence: TGTGCCAGCAGTTTACATAGACAGGGCTTAACTCCCCAAGAGACCCAGTACTTC.